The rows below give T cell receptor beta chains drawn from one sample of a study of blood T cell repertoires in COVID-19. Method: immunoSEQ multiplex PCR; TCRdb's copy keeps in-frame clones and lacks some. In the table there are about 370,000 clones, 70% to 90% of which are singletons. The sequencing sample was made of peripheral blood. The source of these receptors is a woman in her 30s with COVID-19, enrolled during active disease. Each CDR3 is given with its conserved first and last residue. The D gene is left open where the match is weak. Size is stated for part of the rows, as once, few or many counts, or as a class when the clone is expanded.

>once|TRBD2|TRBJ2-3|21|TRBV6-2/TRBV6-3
TGTGCCAGCAGTACACCCCTTCACCGCCGACTTAGCGGGTTCTACACAGATACGCAGTATTTT
CASSTPLHRRLSGFYTDTQYF
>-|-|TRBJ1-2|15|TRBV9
TGTGCCAGCAGCGTAGCCGCAGGGAACTTATATGGCTACACCTTC
CASSVAAGNLYGYTF
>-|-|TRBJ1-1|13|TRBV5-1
TGCGCCAGCAGCTTGGAGCTCGGCACTGAAGCTTTCTTT
CASSLELGTEAFF
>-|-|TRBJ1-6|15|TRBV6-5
TGTGCCAGCAGTTTAAGACAGCCAGATAATTCACCCCTCCACTTT
CASSLRQPDNSPLHF
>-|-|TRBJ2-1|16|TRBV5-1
TGCGCCAGCAGCACAAAGGCTAGTCGCCCTCACAATGAGCAGTTCTTC
CASSTKASRPHNEQFF
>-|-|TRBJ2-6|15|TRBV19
TGTGCCAGTAGGGGGGGGCCCTCTGGGGCCAACGTCCTGACTTTC
CASRGGPSGANVLTF
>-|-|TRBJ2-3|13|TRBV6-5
TGTGCCAGCGCAATGGGCGACACAGATACGCAGTATTTT
CASAMGDTDTQYF
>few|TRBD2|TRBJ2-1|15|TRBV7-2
TGTGCCAGCAGCCCCGAGGGAGGGACTTACAATGAGCAGTTCTTC
CASSPEGGTYNEQFF
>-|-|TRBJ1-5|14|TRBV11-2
TGTGCCAGCAGCCAGGGCGTCGACAATCAGCCCCAGCATTTT
CASSQGVDNQPQHF
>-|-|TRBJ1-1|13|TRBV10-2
TGCGCCAGCAGTGAGTCTTCGGGACTCCAAGCTTTCTTT
CASSESSGLQAFF
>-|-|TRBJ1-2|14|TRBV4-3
TGCGCCAGCAGCCAAGGCTATCCCGGGGATGGCTACACCTTC
CASSQGYPGDGYTF
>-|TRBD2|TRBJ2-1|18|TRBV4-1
TGCGCCAGCAGCCCTAAAAGTGTTGGGACTAGCGGCTACAATGAGCAGTTCTTC
CASSPKSVGTSGYNEQFF
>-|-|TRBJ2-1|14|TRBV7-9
TGTGCCAGCAGCGGCCCCCCCCAATACAATGAGCAGTTCTTC
CASSGPPQYNEQFF
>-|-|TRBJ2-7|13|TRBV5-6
TGTGCCAGCAGCCTGAATAGGCGGGCGGGGCAGTACTTC
CASSLNRRAGQYF
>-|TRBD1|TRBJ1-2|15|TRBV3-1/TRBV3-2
TGTGCCAGCAGCCAAGAGGGGTGGGACAGCTATGGCTACACCTTC
CASSQEGWDSYGYTF
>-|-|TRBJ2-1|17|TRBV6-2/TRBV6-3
TGTGCCAGCAGTAAAACAGTAGGGGTTCGGGCCTACAATGAGCAGTTCTTC
CASSKTVGVRAYNEQFF
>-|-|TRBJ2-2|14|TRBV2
TGTGCCAGCAGTGCCAGGGTATACTCCGGGGAGCTGTTTTTT
CASSARVYSGELFF
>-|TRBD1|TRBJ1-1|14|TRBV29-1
TGCAGCGTCTACCCAGGGGGCGCGGGGACTGAAGCTTTCTTT
CSVYPGGAGTEAFF
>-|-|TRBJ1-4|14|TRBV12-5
TGTGCTAGTGGTGGGGGACAATTTAATGAAAAACTGTTTTTT
CASGGGQFNEKLFF
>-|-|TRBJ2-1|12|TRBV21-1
TGTGCCAGCAGGGAGCATTACAATGAGCAGTTCTTC
CASREHYNEQFF
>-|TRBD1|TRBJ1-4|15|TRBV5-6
TGTGCCAGCAGCATCGGACAGGGGGAGGGTGAAAAACTGTTTTTT
CASSIGQGEGEKLFF
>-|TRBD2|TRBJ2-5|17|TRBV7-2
TGTGCCAGCAGCTTACAGCTAGCGGGAGGGCTAGGGGAGACCCAGTACTTC
CASSLQLAGGLGETQYF
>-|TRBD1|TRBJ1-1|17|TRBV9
TGTGCCAGCACTCCCCTCGACAGGGTGGCCGGAAACACTGAAGCTTTCTTT
CASTPLDRVAGNTEAFF
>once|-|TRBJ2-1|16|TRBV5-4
TGTGCCAGCAGCTTGGGAGCCCCCCACTCCTACAATGAGCAGTTCTTC
CASSLGAPHSYNEQFF
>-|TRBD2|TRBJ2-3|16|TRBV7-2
TGTGCCAGCAGCTTAGCTCCGCGGGGGAGCACAGATACGCAGTATTTT
CASSLAPRGSTDTQYF